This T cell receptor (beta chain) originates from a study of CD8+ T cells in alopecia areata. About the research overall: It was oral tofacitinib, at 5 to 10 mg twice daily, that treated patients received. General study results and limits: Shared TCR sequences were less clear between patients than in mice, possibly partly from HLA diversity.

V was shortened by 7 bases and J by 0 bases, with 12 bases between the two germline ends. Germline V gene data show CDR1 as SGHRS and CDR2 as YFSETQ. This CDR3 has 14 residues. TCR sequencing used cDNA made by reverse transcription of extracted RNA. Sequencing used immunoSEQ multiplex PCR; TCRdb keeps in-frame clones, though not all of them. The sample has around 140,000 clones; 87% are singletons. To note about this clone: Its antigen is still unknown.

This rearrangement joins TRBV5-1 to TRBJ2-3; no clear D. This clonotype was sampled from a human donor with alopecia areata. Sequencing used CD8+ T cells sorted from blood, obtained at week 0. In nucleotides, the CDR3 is TGCGCCAGCGCAGGTGGAGTTAGCACAGATACGCAGTATTTT. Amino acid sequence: CASAGGVSTDTQYF.